What follows is one TCR beta chain and its context. Its antigen remains unknown. Primers used in a second PCR of about 6 to 11 cycles were a sample-barcoded 5' primer and a J-beta primer mix. TCRdb called the 5' RACE reads again in MiXCR, with one record for every CDR3 protein. The sample yields about 570,000 distinct CDR3 sequences, approximately 26% seen once. There are 13 residues in the CDR3. Germline CDR1 reads KGHDR; CDR2 reads SFDVKD. V lost 4 bases and J 7 bases, leaving 10 bases between the germline ends. These data come from a study of blood T cells in healthy people across ages. Study conclusions and caveats: Expanded clonotype shifts may have been confounded, as the donors had an unknown CMV status. PBMCs that were unsorted prevented a conclusive naive versus antigen-experienced comparison.

These data also featured in a second study, about T cells of mothers and their children. That paper adds: The authors added sample barcodes and 2-4 random nucleotides using the M1S primer of the second PCR. TCR recombination output is shaped by thymic selection similarly in related and unrelated pairs.

V usage is TRBV24-1 and J usage is TRBJ2-1, with D perhaps TRBD2 (5 bases). Sequenced sample: blood. The receptor was derived from a boy between 2 and 10 years old in good health. CDR3 loop: CATSDGLGNEQFF. Written as DNA, the CDR3 is TGTGCCACCAGTGACGGACTTGGGAATGAGCAGTTCTTC.